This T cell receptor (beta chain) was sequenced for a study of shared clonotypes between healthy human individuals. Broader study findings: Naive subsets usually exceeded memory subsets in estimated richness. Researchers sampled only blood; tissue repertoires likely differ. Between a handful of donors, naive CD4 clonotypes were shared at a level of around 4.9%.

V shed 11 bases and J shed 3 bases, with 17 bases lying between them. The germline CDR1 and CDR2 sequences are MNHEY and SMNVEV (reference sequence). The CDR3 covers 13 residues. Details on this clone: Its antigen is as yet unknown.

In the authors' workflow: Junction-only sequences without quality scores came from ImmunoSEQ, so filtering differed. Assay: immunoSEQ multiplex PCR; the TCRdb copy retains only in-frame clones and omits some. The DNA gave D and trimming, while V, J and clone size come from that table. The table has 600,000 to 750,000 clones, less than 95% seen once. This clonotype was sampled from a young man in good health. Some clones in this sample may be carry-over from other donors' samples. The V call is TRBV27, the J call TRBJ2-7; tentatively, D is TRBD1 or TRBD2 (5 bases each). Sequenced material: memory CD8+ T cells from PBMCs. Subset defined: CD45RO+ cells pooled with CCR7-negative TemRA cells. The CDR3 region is CAAAPGRSYEQYF. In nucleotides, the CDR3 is TGTGCCGCAGCCCCGGGACGGAGCTACGAGCAGTACTTC.